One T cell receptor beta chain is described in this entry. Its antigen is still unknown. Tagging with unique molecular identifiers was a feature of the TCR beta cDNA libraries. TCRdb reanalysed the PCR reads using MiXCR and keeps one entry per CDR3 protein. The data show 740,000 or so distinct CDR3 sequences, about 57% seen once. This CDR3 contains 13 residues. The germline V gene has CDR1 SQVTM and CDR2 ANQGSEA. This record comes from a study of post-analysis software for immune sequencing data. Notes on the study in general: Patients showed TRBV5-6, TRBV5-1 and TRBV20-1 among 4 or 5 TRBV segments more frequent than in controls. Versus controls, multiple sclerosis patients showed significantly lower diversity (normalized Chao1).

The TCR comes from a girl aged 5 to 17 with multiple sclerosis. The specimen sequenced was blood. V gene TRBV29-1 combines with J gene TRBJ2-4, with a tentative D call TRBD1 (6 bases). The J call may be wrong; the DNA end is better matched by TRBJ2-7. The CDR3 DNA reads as TGCAGCGTTGCTGCAGGGGTAGGGTACGAGCAGTACTTC. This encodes CSVAAGVGYEQYF.